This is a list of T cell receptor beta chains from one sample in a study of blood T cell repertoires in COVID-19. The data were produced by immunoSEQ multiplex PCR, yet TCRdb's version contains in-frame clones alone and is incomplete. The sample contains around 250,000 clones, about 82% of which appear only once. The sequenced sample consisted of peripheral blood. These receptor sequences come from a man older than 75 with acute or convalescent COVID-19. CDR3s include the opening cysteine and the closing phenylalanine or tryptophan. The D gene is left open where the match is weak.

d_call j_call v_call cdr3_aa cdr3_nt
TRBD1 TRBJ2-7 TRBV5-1 CASNRQGAYEQYF TGCGCCAGCAACCGACAGGGGGCGTACGAGCAGTACTTC
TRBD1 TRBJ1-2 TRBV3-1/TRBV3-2 CASSRRTGGDDGYTF TGTGCCAGCAGCCGGAGGACAGGGGGCGACGATGGCTACACCTTC
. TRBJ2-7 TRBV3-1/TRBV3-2 CASSQGGRGAFYEQYF TGTGCCAGCAGCCAAGGGGGAAGGGGCGCCTTCTACGAGCAGTACTTC
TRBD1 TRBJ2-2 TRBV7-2 CASSLGTGGIGELFF TGTGCCAGCAGCTTGGGGACAGGGGGTATCGGGGAGCTGTTTTTT
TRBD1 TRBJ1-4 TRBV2 CASTRTGGSNEKLFF TGTGCCAGCACCCGGACAGGGGGATCTAATGAAAAACTGTTTTTT
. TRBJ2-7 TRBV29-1 CSVEDQGRAGYEQYF TGCAGCGTTGAAGATCAAGGTCGAGCGGGCTACGAGCAGTACTTC
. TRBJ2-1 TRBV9 CASSVGAISYNEQFF TGTGCCAGCAGCGTAGGGGCAATATCTTACAATGAGCAGTTCTTC
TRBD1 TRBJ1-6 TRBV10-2 CASSTGGQYNSPLHF TGCGCCAGCAGTACAGGGGGCCAGTATAATTCACCCCTCCACTTT
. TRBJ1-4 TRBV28 CASSFSGVNEKLFF TGTGCCAGCAGTTTTTCAGGGGTAAATGAAAAACTGTTTTTT
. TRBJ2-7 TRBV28 CASTLDSSYEQYF TGTGCCAGCACCCTGGACAGCTCCTACGAGCAGTACTTC
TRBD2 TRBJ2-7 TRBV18 CASSPLGLASYEQYF TGTGCCAGCTCACCGCTGGGACTAGCGTCCTACGAGCAGTACTTC
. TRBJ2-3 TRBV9 CASSVEWGSTDTQYF TGTGCCAGCAGCGTTGAGTGGGGCAGCACAGATACGCAGTATTTT
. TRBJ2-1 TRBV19 CASSIVSGNEQFF TGTGCCAGTAGTATAGTTAGCGGTAATGAGCAGTTCTTC
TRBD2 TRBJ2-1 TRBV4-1 CASSPGGAQYNEQFF TGCGCCAGCAGCCCCGGGGGGGCCCAGTACAATGAGCAGTTCTTC
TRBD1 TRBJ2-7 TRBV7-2 CASSLYGTGSYEQYF TGTGCCAGCAGCTTATATGGGACAGGGAGCTACGAGCAGTACTTC
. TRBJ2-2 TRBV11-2 CASSSQGGSGELFF TGTGCCAGCAGTTCACAGGGGGGGTCCGGGGAGCTGTTTTTT
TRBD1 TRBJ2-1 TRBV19 CASRDRLNEQFF TGTGCCTCCCGGGACAGGCTCAATGAGCAGTTCTTC
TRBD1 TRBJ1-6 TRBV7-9 CASSLPGQSYNSPLHF TGTGCCAGCAGCCTTCCGGGACAGTCCTATAATTCACCCCTCCACTTT
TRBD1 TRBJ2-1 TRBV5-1 CASSTGGIHNEQFF TGCGCCAGTTCGACAGGGGGCATCCACAATGAGCAGTTCTTC
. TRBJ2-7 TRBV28 CASRDSQTREQYF TGTGCCAGCAGGGACAGTCAGACAAGGGAGCAGTACTTC
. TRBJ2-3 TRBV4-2 CASSQAGGRTPDTQYF TGTGCCAGCAGCCAAGCCGGGGGACGGACCCCAGATACGCAGTATTTT
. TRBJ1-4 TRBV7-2 CASSRGGTNEKLFF TGTGCCAGCAGCAGGGGTGGAACTAATGAAAAACTGTTTTTT
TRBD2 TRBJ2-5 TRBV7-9 CASSPMTSVETQYF TGTGCCAGCAGCCCGATGACTAGCGTCGAGACCCAGTACTTC
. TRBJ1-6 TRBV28 CASRGPGGGLRSPLHF TGTGCCAGCAGGGGCCCTGGAGGCGGACTTCGTTCACCCCTCCACTTT
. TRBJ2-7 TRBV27 CASSLVTKPYEQYF TGTGCCAGCAGTTTAGTGACAAAGCCCTACGAGCAGTACTTC
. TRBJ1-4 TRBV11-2 CASSLQQRGEKLFF TGTGCCAGCAGCTTACAGCAGCGGGGGGAAAAACTGTTTTTT
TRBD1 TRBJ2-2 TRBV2 CAGNRGNTGELFF TGTGCCGGAAACAGGGGGAACACCGGGGAGCTGTTTTTT